What follows is one T cell receptor beta chain and its context. This record comes from a study of tumor-infiltrating lymphocytes in localized non-small cell lung cancer. Looking at the study overall: Patients included smokers and never-smokers with various histologies, some sampled after neoadjuvant chemotherapy.

The method was immunoSEQ multiplex PCR; TCRdb's version includes in-frame clones alone and lacks a portion of them. The table records some 30,000 clones, 80% to 90% of them present only once. V was trimmed by 0 bases and J by 0 bases, leaving 15 bases between them. Germline-derived CDR1 and CDR2 are MNHEY and SMNVEV (reference sequence). The CDR3 is made up of 18 amino acids. Material for sequencing was lung tumor tissue. The rearrangement links TRBV27 to TRBJ1-3; D is unresolved. The clonotype comes from a human donor with non-small cell lung cancer. For the CDR3, the DNA is TGTGCCAGCAGTTTATCGTGGCAGCAAAAGTACTCTGGAAACACCATATATTTT. It is translated as CASSLSWQQKYSGNTIYF.